This T cell receptor beta chain originates from a study of chemoradiotherapy in HPV16-positive cancers (dated by TCRdb to 2021 to 2024). About the investigation overall: Using functional T-cell assays on cells from a couple of HPV16-positive patients, the researchers defined candidate HPV-specific T-cell clones and common TCR motifs. TCR repertoires from over 75 patients with HPV-related cancers were then used to track the candidate HPV-specific TCRs and motifs. The study asked whether T-cell immunity against the HPV oncoproteins E6 and E7 changes during chemoradiotherapy and whether it affects survival. The investigation overall reported the following: Only a couple of HPV16-positive patients were used to derive the functional definition of HPV-specific T cells, and the survival association was reported for HPV16-positive patients. Among HPV16-positive patients, expansion of HPV-responsive T cells during chemoradiotherapy was associated with better recurrence-free survival. Expansion of candidate HPV-specific clones and E7-related TCR motifs was observed in the tumor microenvironment during treatment, whereas no such expansion was observed for non-HPV-specific T cells.

Preparation of the library involved the immunoSEQ multiplex PCR assay. TCRdb stores this immuneACCESS table with in-frame sequences only. Part of the clones is absent; in the studies checked, under half of the shortfall reflects unresolved V genes, and no reason is known for the rest. The sample data list approximately 17,000 clones, and approximately 89% of these were observed just once. The ten largest clonotypes hold roughly 2.4% of the sample. This clone was recorded once. Its recognized antigen is unknown. No base quality values were provided; no much bigger clone lies one nucleotide off. V lost 4 bases and J lost 5 bases; the stretch between them is 18 bases long. Inclusive of the bounding cysteine and phenylalanine, the CDR3 is 16 residues long. Just CDR3 DNA is preserved here, 48 bases in frame from base 1. Sequences SGHDT (CDR1) and YYEEEE (CDR2) are obtained from the germline V gene. Repertoires were sampled repeatedly over the course of chemoradiotherapy, so clonal expansion could be followed in the tumor microenvironment.

The material was blood, obtained from a patient who underwent chemoradiotherapy. The source of this sequence is a human donor with HPV-associated anogenital cancer. The chain was built from TRBV5-6 and TRBJ2-2; the D gene is tentatively TRBD1 or TRBD2, each matching 5 bases. Read as DNA, the sequence is TGTGCCAGCAGCCAGAGGGGACCTAGCAGAACCGGGGAGCTGTTTTTT. This translates into CASSQRGPSRTGELFF.